A single sample is the source of the 2 T cell receptor beta chains below, sequenced in a study of regulatory T cells in long-lasting Graves disease. The authors built TCR beta libraries using iRepertoire HTBI primers and Arm-PCR of CDR3 regions. TCRdb passed the multiplex PCR reads through MiXCR, listing each CDR3 protein once. The sample lists roughly 400,000 distinct CDR3 sequences, about a fifth occurring once. As to time point: persistent/refractory GD, antithyroid drugs over 5 years with positive TRAb. PBMCs provided the RNA from which the TCR library was made. The sequencing used peripheral blood mononuclear cells (PBMCs), collected when the disease was refractory, from a patient treated with antithyroid drugs. The receptors here all came from a female donor with Graves disease.

This clonotype was picked up many times. This chain links TRBV6-1 with TRBJ2-5, with 10 bases matching TRBD2. The germline V gene encodes CDR1 MNHNS and CDR2 SASEGT. CDR3 length: 13 residues. V lost 8 bases, J lost 3 bases, and 3 bases stayed unmatched. CDR3 in amino acids: CASGLAGEETQYF. The CDR3 DNA sequence: TGTGCCAGCGGGCTAGCGGGGGAAGAGACCCAGTACTTC.

This clonotype came up once. The rearrangement links TRBV29-1 to TRBJ2-6; no firm D call. CDR1 is SQVTM, CDR2 ANQGSEA, per germline. V dropped 4 bases and J dropped 1 base, with 5 bases sitting between them. CDR3 size: 13 residues. In DNA form, the CDR3 reads TGCAGCGTTGCCCGATCTGGGGCCAACGTCCTGACTTTC. It specifies CSVARSGANVLTF. Based on the CDR3 plus reference TRBV29-1 and TRBJ2-6, the full variable domain is SAVISQKPSRDICQRGTSLTIQCQVDSQVTMMFWYRQQPGQSLTLIATANQGSEATYESGFVIDKFPISRPNLTFSTLTVSNMSPEDSSIYLCSVARSGANVLTFGAGSRLTVL.